The 7 T cell receptor beta chains reported below all come from one sample, sequenced in a study of OX40 agonist ivuxolimab in advanced cancers. Libraries were prepared by immunoSEQ multiplex PCR; TCRdb keeps only in-frame clonotypes and omits some of them. Among tens of thousands of clones, 89% were seen once, and the ten largest hold under 0.4%. Here the sequenced sample was CD4+ or CD8+ T cells sorted from blood, taken in a trial of the OX40 agonist ivuxolimab. The origin of the receptors is an adult with an advanced solid tumor such as melanoma, head and neck, liver or kidney cancer.

This rearrangement joins TRBV7-7 to TRBJ2-7; 7 nucleotides line up with TRBD1. The CDR3 runs to 15 residues. After removal of 5 bases from V and 2 bases from J, the junction contained 9 bases not matched to a gene. Germline V gene sequence: CDR1 SSHAT, CDR2 FNYEAQ (reference sequence). DNA of the CDR3: TGTGCCAGCAGCGCCCGACAGGGACCCACCTACGAGCAGTACTTC. Protein product: CASSARQGPTYEQYF.

V is TRBV6-5 and J is TRBJ2-3; D is possibly TRBD1 (6 bases). The CDR3 consists of 14 residues. Germline CDR1 reads MNHEY; CDR2 reads SVGAGI. V gave up 0 bases and J gave up 3 bases, with 7 bases separating them. The CDR3, as DNA: TGTGCCAGCAGTTACTCGAGGGGGACAGATACGCAGTATTTT. Protein product: CASSYSRGTDTQYF.

V usage is TRBV5-1 and J usage is TRBJ2-7; 15 bases agree with TRBD2. The J segment lost 0 bases and the V segment lost 5 bases, leaving 15 bases of the junction unmatched. The germline CDR1 and CDR2 sequences are SGHRS and YFSETQ. The CDR3 has 20 amino acids. CDR3 bases: TGCGCCAGCAGACCTGCTCCGGGACTAGCGGGAGGAATAAGCTCCTACGAGCAGTACTTC. Residues: CASRPAPGLAGGISSYEQYF.

The genes are TRBV11-3 and TRBJ1-2; tentatively, D is TRBD1 (6 bases). V gave up 2 bases and J gave up 4 bases, with 11 bases separating them. This CDR3 contains 14 residues. The germline V gene has CDR1 SGHNT and CDR2 YENEEA. CDR3 sequence (DNA): TGTGCCAGCAGCTTATTAGGGGGGTTCTATGGCTACACCTTC. This sequence encodes CASSLLGGFYGYTF.

The rearrangement joins TRBV15 to TRBJ2-3; 8 bases match TRBD2. The CDR3 has 14 amino acids. The trim removed 4 bases at V and 3 bases at J, leaving 3 bases unmatched. Germline V gene data show CDR1 as LNHNV and CDR2 as YYDKDF (reference sequence). The CDR3 DNA is TGTGCCACCAGCAAGGCTAGCGGGACAGATACGCAGTATTTT. Translating it yields CATSKASGTDTQYF.

V gene TRBV27 combines with J gene TRBJ2-7; D possibly corresponds to TRBD2 (6 bases). The CDR3 is 14 residues long. The germline V gene encodes CDR1 MNHEY and CDR2 SMNVEV (reference sequence). The V end lost 6 bases, the J end lost 4 bases, and 16 bases lay between the germline ends. The CDR3 nucleotides read TGTGCCAGCAGGCGGGACGGAGGAGCATACGAGCAGTACTTC. This translates into CASRRDGGAYEQYF.

The V and J genes are TRBV11-2 and TRBJ2-7; D may be TRBD2 (5 bases). This CDR3 has 16 amino acids. With 5 bases removed from V and 0 bases from J, the gap between germline ends came to 17 bases. CDR1 and CDR2 (germline): SGHAT, FQNNGV. CDR3 nucleotides: TGTGCCAGCAGCCGCTCAAGGACTGCGGTCTCCTACGAGCAGTACTTC. Its protein product is CASSRSRTAVSYEQYF.